These 8 T cell receptor beta chains were all obtained from the same sample, sequenced in a study of cytomegalovirus exposure and HLA in healthy donors. In the PCR, 60 Vbeta and 13 Jbeta primers were used. Profiled with immunoSEQ multiplex PCR; TCRdb holds only in-frame clones, not every one. In the table there are 200,000 or so clones, approximately 80% of which are singletons. The sample comprised PBMCs. Receptors originate from a girl aged 10 to 17 in good health and CMV-seronegative.

The rearrangement uses TRBV28 and TRBJ2-5; 7 nucleotides align to TRBD1. The end of the DNA aligns better with TRBJ2-7, so the J call may be wrong. Looked up from germline, CDR1 is MDHEN and CDR2 is SYDVKM. The CDR3 has 13 amino acids. The CDR3 DNA reads as TGTGCCAGCACGACCCCAGGGGGCTACGAGCAGTACTTC. It encodes CASTTPGGYEQYF.

V gene TRBV7-2 combines with J gene TRBJ2-2; the D gene is possibly TRBD2 (6 bases). The CDR3 runs 16 residues. Looked up from germline, CDR1 is SGHTA and CDR2 is FQGNSA. V lost 0 bases, J lost 5 bases, and 13 bases lay in between. CDR3 protein: CASSLALTRGTGELFF. For the CDR3, the DNA is TGTGCCAGCAGCTTAGCGCTGACACGGGGGACCGGGGAGCTGTTTTTT. The complete variable domain, with remaining parts taken from reference TRBV7-2 and TRBJ2-2, reads GAGVSQSPSNKVTEKGKDVELRCDPISGHTALYWYRQSLGQGLEFLIYFQGNSAPDKSGLPSDRFSAERTGGSVSTLTIQRTQQEDSAVYLCASSLALTRGTGELFFGEGSRLTVL.

The chain combines TRBV21-1 with TRBJ2-7; no DNA check was done on the table's D call, TRBD2. TRBV21-1 is recorded as a pseudogene. This CDR3 is 15 amino acids long. For the CDR3, the DNA is TGTGCCAGCAACGATTCTAGCGGTATACCCTACGAGCAGTACTTC. It yields the protein CASNDSSGIPYEQYF.

V is TRBV28 and J is TRBJ1-5, with 10 bases identical to TRBD1. CDR1 MDHEN and CDR2 SYDVKM come from the germline V gene. Trimming removed 4 bases from V and 7 bases from J; junction bases left unmatched: 4. There are 14 residues in the CDR3. In DNA, the CDR3 is TGTGCCAGCAGTTCGACAGGGGGCAGCCAGCCCCAGCATTTT. As protein: CASSSTGGSQPQHF.

The chain joins TRBV7-9 to TRBJ1-2, with D unclear. The CDR3 spans 18 residues. Trimming removed 0 bases from V and 4 bases from J, with 21 bases in between. The germline CDR1 and CDR2 sequences are SEHNR and FQNEAQ (reference sequence). CDR3 DNA: TGTGCCAGCAGCTTAGCACCTCGAACCACCAAAACTAGCTATGGCTACACCTTC. Its translation is CASSLAPRTTKTSYGYTF.

The chain recombines TRBV7-2 with TRBJ1-4, with 7 bases aligning to TRBD1. Germline lookup yields CDR1 SGHTA and CDR2 FQGNSA. J was trimmed by 2 bases and V by 5 bases; bases with no gene match: 8. The CDR3 loop spans 16 amino acids. CDR3 sequence reads: CASSIYRRGTNEKLFF. The DNA for the CDR3 is TGTGCCAGCAGCATCTACCGCAGGGGGACTAATGAAAAACTGTTTTTT.

This clone was recorded once. The chain joins TRBV9 to TRBJ2-6, with D possibly TRBD1 on 6 matching bases. V lost 0 bases, J lost 2 bases, and 24 bases lay in between. The V gene's germline CDR1 is SGDLS and CDR2 YYNGEE. The CDR3 extends over 21 amino acids. The CDR3: CASSVDIRGRAYPAGANVLTF. The CDR3 DNA reads as TGTGCCAGCAGCGTAGACATCAGGGGCAGGGCCTATCCCGCTGGGGCCAACGTCCTGACTTTC.

This clone has only one observation. V usage is TRBV2 and J usage is TRBJ2-7, with TRBD1 matching 10 bases. CDR3 size: 14 residues. In germline, CDR1 is SNHLY, CDR2 FYNNEI. The junction had 4 bases not matched to a gene; V was cut back by 5 bases and J by 3 bases. CDR3 in amino acids: CASSSGTGVYEQYF. CDR3 nucleotides: TGTGCCAGCAGTTCTGGGACAGGGGTCTACGAGCAGTACTTC.